This is a list of T cell receptor beta chains from one sample in a study of blood T cells in healthy people across ages. TCRdb re-called the 5' RACE reads with MiXCR, one entry per CDR3 protein. This table has approximately 730,000 distinct CDR3 sequences, roughly 43% appearing once. The sample consisted of blood. The receptors derive from a woman aged 55-69 years in good health. Each CDR3 is given with its conserved first and last residue. The D gene is left open where the match is weak. Only part of the rows carry a size: once, few, many, or a class if the clone is expanded.

many	.	TRBV25-1	TRBJ1-2	TGTGCCAGGAAGACCTACACCTTC	CARKTYTF
.	.	TRBV18	TRBJ2-2	TGTGCCGTGGGGCAGAACACCGGGGAGCTGTTTTTT	CAVGQNTGELFF
.	.	TRBV24-1	TRBJ2-7	TGTGCCACCAGTGCGGTGGGAGAGGGTCTGAGCAATGAGCAGTACTTC	CATSAVGEGLSNEQYF
once	TRBD1	TRBV7-2	TRBJ2-7	TGTGCCAGCAGCTTGGCCCGGGACAGTTTCTACGAGCAGTACTTC	CASSLARDSFYEQYF
.	.	TRBV6-2/TRBV6-3	TRBJ2-7	TGTGCCAGCAGTTCTTGGTCAGAACCTTACGTTCTCTACGAGCAGTACTTC	CASSSWSEPYVLYEQYF
.	.	TRBV6-1	TRBJ1-6	TGTGCCAGCAGTGGGGGTTCCAGGGGATACGCCTATAATTCACCCCTCCACTTT	CASSGGSRGYAYNSPLHF
.	.	TRBV25-1	TRBJ2-5	TGTGCCAGCAGTGATGAGAGGAAACAAGAGACCCAGTACTTC	CASSDERKQETQYF
.	.	TRBV19	TRBJ2-7	TGTGCCAGTAGTGGACTTAAAGGGGGAAACTACGAGCAGTACTTC	CASSGLKGGNYEQYF
.	TRBD2	TRBV7-3	TRBJ2-1	TGTGCCAGCAGCCCTTCAGCGGGGAACCTCAATGAGCAGTTCTTC	CASSPSAGNLNEQFF
.	.	TRBV28	TRBJ2-3	TGTGCCAGCTCCGACGGACAGCAGTACACAGATACGCAGTATTTT	CASSDGQQYTDTQYF
few	TRBD1	TRBV20-1	TRBJ2-1	TGCAGTGCTAGAGCCCCCCCGGGACAGGGCATGAATGAGCAGTTCTTC	CSARAPPGQGMNEQFF
.	TRBD2	TRBV12-3/TRBV12-4	TRBJ2-3	TGTGCCAGCAGTTCCGGACTAGCGGGAGCCCGGAGCGCAGATACGCAGTATTTT	CASSSGLAGARSADTQYF
.	TRBD1	TRBV7-3	TRBJ2-7	TGTGCCAACAGCTTGGGACAGGGGTACGAGCAGTACTTC	CANSLGQGYEQYF
.	.	TRBV6-5	TRBJ1-5	TGTGCCAGCAGTTACTCAGGGAGCCATCAGCCCCAGCATTTT	CASSYSGSHQPQHF
.	.	TRBV12-3/TRBV12-4	TRBJ1-3	TGTGCCAGCAGCCCCAGGGCCCTCTCTGGAAACACCATATATTTT	CASSPRALSGNTIYF
few	.	TRBV2	TRBJ1-5	TGTGCCAGCGTGGTGGCAGAAAATCAGCCCCAGCATTTT	CASVVAENQPQHF
few	TRBD2	TRBV5-1	TRBJ2-7	TGCGCCAGCCAGCCGGGACTAGGGGGAAGCGAGCAGTACTTC	CASQPGLGGSEQYF
.	TRBD1	TRBV20-1	TRBJ1-5	TGCAGTGCTAGTAAGGGGGCAGGGAACAATCAGCCCCAGCATTTT	CSASKGAGNNQPQHF
many	TRBD2	TRBV10-3	TRBJ2-1	TGTGCCACCCTTAGCGGGATCGGCCACAATGAGCAGTTCTTC	CATLSGIGHNEQFF
few	.	TRBV4-3	TRBJ2-1	TGCGCCAGCAGCCTATCGTTGGCCCGCAATGAGCAGTTCTTC	CASSLSLARNEQFF
.	.	TRBV6-2/TRBV6-3	TRBJ2-5	TGTGCCAGCAGGGAATCTTCTGGGACCCAGTACTTC	CASRESSGTQYF
.	.	TRBV29-1	TRBJ1-1	TGCAGCGTTTCGGGGGCGGGGATTGGAGGCACTGAAGCTTTCTTT	CSVSGAGIGGTEAFF
.	.	TRBV5-1	TRBJ2-6	TGCGCCAGCAGTCCCGTTTCCCACCCTGGGGCCAACGTCCTGACTTTC	CASSPVSHPGANVLTF
.	.	TRBV12-3/TRBV12-4	TRBJ1-1	TGTGCCAGCAAAACCGGGCCGAACACTGAAGCTTTCTTT	CASKTGPNTEAFF
few	TRBD2	TRBV19	TRBJ2-1	TGTGCCAGTAGTATCGGGCCTAGCGGGACCTACAATGAGCAGTTCTTC	CASSIGPSGTYNEQFF
.	.	TRBV9	TRBJ2-1	TGTGCCAGCAGCGCCGCAACGGGACCTCGGGCCAGTGAGCAGTTCTTC	CASSAATGPRASEQFF
once	.	TRBV29-1	TRBJ2-2	TGCAGCGTTGCACTAGCAATAGGTGGCGGGGAGCTGTTTTTT	CSVALAIGGGELFF
few	.	TRBV20-1	TRBJ2-5	TGCGGGGCCCTACGTGTGGGAGACCAAGAGACCCAGTACTTC	CGALRVGDQETQYF
.	TRBD2	TRBV20-1	TRBJ2-3	TGCAGTGCTGACCGACTAGCGGGGAACACAGATACGCAGTATTTT	CSADRLAGNTDTQYF